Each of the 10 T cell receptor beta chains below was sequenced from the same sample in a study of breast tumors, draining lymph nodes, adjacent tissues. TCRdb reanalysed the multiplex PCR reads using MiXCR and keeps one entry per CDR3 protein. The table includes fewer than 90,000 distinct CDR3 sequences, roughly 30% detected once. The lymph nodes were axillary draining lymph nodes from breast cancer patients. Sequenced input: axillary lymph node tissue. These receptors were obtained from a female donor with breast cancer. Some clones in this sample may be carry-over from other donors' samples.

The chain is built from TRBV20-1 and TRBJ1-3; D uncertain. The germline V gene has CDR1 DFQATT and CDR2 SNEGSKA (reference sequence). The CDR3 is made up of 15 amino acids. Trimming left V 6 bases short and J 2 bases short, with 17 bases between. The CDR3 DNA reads TGCAGTGCCCCGGCGGGCGGGTACCCTGGAAACACCATATATTTT. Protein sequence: CSAPAGGYPGNTIYF.

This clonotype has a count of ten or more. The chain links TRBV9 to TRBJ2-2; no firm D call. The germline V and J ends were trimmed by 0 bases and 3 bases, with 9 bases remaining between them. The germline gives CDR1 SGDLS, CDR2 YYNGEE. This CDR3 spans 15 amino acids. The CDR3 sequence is CASSVAEGYTGELFF. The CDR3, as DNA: TGTGCCAGCAGCGTAGCTGAAGGGTACACCGGGGAGCTGTTTTTT.

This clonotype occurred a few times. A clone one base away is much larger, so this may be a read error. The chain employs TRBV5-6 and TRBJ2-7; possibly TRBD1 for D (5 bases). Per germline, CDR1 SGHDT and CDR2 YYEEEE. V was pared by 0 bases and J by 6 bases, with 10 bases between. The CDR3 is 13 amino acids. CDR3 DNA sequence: TGTGCCAGCAGCTTGGGACAGACGCGCGAGCAGTACTTC. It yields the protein CASSLGQTREQYF.

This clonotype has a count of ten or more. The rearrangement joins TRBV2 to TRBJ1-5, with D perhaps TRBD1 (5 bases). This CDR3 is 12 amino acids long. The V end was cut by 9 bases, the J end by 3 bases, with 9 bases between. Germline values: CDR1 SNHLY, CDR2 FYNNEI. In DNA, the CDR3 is TGTGCCAGTGGACATGACAATCAGCCCCAGCATTTT. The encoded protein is CASGHDNQPQHF.

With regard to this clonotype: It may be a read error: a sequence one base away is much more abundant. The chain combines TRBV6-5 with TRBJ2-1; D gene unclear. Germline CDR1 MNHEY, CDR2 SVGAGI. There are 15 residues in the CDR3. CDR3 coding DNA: TGTGCCAGCAGATTAGGGTCTTGGTCCTGCAATGAGCAGTTCTTC. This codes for CASRLGSWSCNEQFF.

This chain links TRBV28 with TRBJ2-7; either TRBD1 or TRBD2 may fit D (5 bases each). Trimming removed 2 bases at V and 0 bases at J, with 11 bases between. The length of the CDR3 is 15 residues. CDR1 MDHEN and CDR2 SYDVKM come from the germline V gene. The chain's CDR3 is CASSLRGGLSYEQYF. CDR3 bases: TGTGCCAGCAGTTTAAGGGGCGGGCTCTCCTACGAGCAGTACTTC. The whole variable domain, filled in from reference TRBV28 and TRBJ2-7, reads DVKVTQSSRYLVKRTGEKVFLECVQDMDHENMFWYRQDPGLGLRLIYFSYDVKMKEKGDIPEGYSVSREKKERFSLILESASTNQTSMYLCASSLRGGLSYEQYFGPGTRLTVT.

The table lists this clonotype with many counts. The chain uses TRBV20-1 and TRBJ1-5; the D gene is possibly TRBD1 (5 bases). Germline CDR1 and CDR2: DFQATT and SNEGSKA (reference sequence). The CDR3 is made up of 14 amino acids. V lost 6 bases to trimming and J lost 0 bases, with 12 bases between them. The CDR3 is CSAVDRYSNQPQHF. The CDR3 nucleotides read TGCAGTGCCGTCGACAGATATAGCAATCAGCCCCAGCATTTT.

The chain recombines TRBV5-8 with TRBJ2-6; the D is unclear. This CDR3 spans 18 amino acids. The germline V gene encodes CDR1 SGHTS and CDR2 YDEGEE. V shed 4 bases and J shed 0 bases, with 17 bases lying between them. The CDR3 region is CASSPVGPHFSGANVLTF. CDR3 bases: TGTGCCAGCAGCCCCGTAGGGCCCCATTTCTCTGGGGCCAACGTCCTGACTTTC.

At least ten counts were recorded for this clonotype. In nucleotides, the CDR3 is TGTGCCAGCAGTTCTATAAGAGGTGAGCAGTACTTC. As protein: CASSSIRGEQYF. The chain employs TRBV27 and TRBJ2-7, with D uncertain. CDR1 is MNHEY and CDR2 is SMNVEV in the germline V gene (reference sequence). V lost 4 bases and J lost 7, with 11 bases in between. The CDR3 loop spans 12 amino acids.

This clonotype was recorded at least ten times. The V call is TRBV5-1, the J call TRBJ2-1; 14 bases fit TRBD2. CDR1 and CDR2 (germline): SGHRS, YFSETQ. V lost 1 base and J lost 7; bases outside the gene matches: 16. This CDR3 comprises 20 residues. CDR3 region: CASSLTGYPGLAGGMNEQFF. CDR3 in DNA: TGCGCCAGCAGCTTGACCGGGTACCCAGGACTAGCGGGAGGTATGAATGAGCAGTTCTTC. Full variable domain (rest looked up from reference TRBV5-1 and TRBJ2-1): KAGVTQTPRYLIKTRGQQVTLSCSPISGHRSVSWYQQTPGQGLQFLFEYFSETQRNKGNFPGRFSGRQFSNSRSEMNVSTLELGDSALYLCASSLTGYPGLAGGMNEQFFGPGTRLTVL.